The 6 T cell receptor beta chains given below trace back to one sample, sequenced in a study of blood T cell repertoires in COVID-19. Profiling relied on immunoSEQ multiplex PCR, and the TCRdb table lists in-frame clones only, not all of them. The data contain under 200,000 clones, about 80% of them singletons. Material for sequencing was peripheral blood. All receptors come from a man in his sixties or seventies with active or convalescent COVID-19.

A few counts support this clone. In nucleotides, the CDR3 is TGTGCCAGCAGTTTATCGAGTCCAGGGACAGGGTTTGCGCAGTATTTT. Residues: CASSLSSPGTGFAQYF. This rearrangement joins TRBV27 to TRBJ2-3, with 9 positions matching TRBD1. Germline CDR1 reads MNHEY; CDR2 reads SMNVEV (reference sequence). The V gene end was trimmed by 0 bases and the J gene end by 10 bases; junction bases not matched to a gene: 11. The CDR3 is made up of 16 amino acids.

The chain couples TRBV7-9 to TRBJ2-5; 14 nucleotides line up with TRBD2. CDR3 length: 16 amino acids. CDR1 is SEHNR and CDR2 is FQNEAQ in the germline V gene (reference sequence). Trimming took 4 bases from V and 4 from J; bases not matched to a gene: 5. The CDR3 DNA follows: TGTGCCAGCAGCTCGACTAGCGGGGGGGCCCCAGAGACCCAGTACTTC. Its translation is CASSSTSGGAPETQYF.

The chain uses TRBV27 and TRBJ2-5; TRBD2 matches at 16 bases. The trim removed 6 bases at V and 5 bases at J, leaving 9 bases unmatched. The CDR3 covers 17 residues. From germline, CDR1 is MNHEY and CDR2 SMNVEV (reference sequence). In nucleotides, the CDR3 is TGTGCCAGCAGCCCCGGGACTAGCGGGAGGGCTGGGGAGACCCAGTACTTC. Translating gives CASSPGTSGRAGETQYF.

This sequence joins TRBV5-1 and TRBJ1-6; possibly TRBD1 for D (6 bases). CDR1 and CDR2 (germline): SGHRS, YFSETQ. CDR3 size: 15 residues. The V and J ends lost 0 bases and 14 bases respectively, with 18 bases between them. CDR3 in DNA: TGCGCCAGCAGCTTGGTTGGGGGCCCCCAATCTTCCCTCCACTTT. Protein sequence: CASSLVGGPQSSLHF.

The CDR3 is CASSDVLAGGPRSYEQYF. In DNA, the CDR3 is TGTGCCAGCAGTGACGTCCTAGCGGGAGGGCCTCGATCCTACGAGCAGTACTTC. The chain is built from TRBV6-1 and TRBJ2-7, with 12 bases fitting TRBD2. CDR3 length equals 18 residues. V lost 3 bases, J lost 1 base, and 10 bases stayed unmatched. CDR1 is MNHNS, CDR2 SASEGT, per germline.

This clone was picked up a small number of times. This chain uses TRBV6-5 with TRBJ1-6, with 10 bases lining up with TRBD1. The CDR3 contains 15 residues. V trimming: 6 bases; J trimming: 6 bases; junction bases outside the gene matches: 5. Germline CDR1 is MNHEY and CDR2 is SVGAGI. Here the CDR3 DNA reads TGTGCCAGCAGCCGGACAGGGGGTTTTAATTCACCCCTCCACTTT. Its translation: CASSRTGGFNSPLHF.